The present T cell receptor beta chain was sequenced within a study of blood T cell repertoires in COVID-19. This table comes from immunoSEQ multiplex PCR, and its TCRdb copy is limited to in-frame clones, with some not included. Of about 180,000 clones listed, about 88% are singletons. CDR3 length: 17 residues. Looked up from germline, CDR1 is GTSNPN and CDR2 is SVGIG (reference sequence). The junction had 15 bases not matched to a gene; V was cut back by 2 bases and J by 4 bases. The study assigned cohorts using participant-reported clinical history. The sequenced sample was PBMCs or T cells enriched from blood (not recorded which). This TCR derives from a young woman who had recovered from COVID-19. The chain employs TRBV30 and TRBJ1-2, with 8 bases matching TRBD1. The CDR3 DNA reads TGTGCCTGGAGTATAGGGACAGGTCCGTTCCCACTCTATGGCTACACCTTC. Protein sequence: CAWSIGTGPFPLYGYTF. Using reference TRBV30 and TRBJ1-2 for the parts outside the CDR3, the full variable domain is SQTIHQWPATLVQPVGSPLSLECTVEGTSNPNLYWYRQAAGRGLQLLFYSVGIGQISSEVPQNLSASRPQDRQFILSSKKLLLSDSGFYLCAWSIGTGPFPLYGYTFGSGTRLTVV.